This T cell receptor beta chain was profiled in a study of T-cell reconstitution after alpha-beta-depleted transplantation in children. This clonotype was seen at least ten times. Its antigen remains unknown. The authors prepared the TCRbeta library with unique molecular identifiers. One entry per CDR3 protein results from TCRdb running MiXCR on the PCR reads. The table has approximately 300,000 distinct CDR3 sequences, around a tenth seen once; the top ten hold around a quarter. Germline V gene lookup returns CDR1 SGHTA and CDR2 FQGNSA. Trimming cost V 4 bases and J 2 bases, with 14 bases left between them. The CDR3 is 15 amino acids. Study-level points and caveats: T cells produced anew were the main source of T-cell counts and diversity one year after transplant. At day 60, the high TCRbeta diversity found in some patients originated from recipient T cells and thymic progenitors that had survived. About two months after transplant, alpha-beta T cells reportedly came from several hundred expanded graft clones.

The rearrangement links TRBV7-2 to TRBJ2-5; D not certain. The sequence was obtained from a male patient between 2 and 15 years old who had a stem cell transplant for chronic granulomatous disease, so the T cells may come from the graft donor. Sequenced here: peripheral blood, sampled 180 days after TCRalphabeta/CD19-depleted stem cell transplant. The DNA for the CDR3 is TGTGCCAGCAGCTCACCCGGACGGATTCAAGAGACCCAGTACTTC. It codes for CASSSPGRIQETQYF.